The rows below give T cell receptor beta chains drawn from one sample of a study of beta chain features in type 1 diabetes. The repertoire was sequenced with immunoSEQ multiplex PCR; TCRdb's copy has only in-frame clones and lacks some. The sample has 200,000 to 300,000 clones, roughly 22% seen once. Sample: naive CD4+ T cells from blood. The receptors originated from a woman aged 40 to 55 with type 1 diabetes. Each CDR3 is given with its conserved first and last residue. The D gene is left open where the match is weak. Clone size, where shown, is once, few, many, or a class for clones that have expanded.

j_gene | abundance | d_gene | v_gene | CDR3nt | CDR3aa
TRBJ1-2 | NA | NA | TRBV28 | TGTGCCAGCAGTCCTCCAGCCTCAGGGACAATTGGCTACACCTTC | CASSPPASGTIGYTF
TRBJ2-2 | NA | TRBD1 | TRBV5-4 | TGTGCCAGCAGCTCCCGGGACAGGAACACCGGGGAGCTGTTTTTT | CASSSRDRNTGELFF
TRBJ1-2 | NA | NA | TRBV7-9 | TGTGCCAGCAGCTTACCTGGGGCAAGCTATGGCTACACCTTC | CASSLPGASYGYTF
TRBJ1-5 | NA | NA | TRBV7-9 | TGTGCCAGCAGCTTAACCCCCGGCGGGCCCCAGCATTTT | CASSLTPGGPQHF
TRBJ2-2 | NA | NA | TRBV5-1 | TGCGCCAGCAGCCCTACGACAGGAAACACCGGGGAGCTGTTTTTT | CASSPTTGNTGELFF
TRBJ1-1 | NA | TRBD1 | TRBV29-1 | TGCAGCGCCAACAGGGGACCCGCTGAAGCTTTCTTT | CSANRGPAEAFF
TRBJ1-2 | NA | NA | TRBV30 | TGTGCCTGGAGTGCACCGACTGTCTATGGCTACACCTTC | CAWSAPTVYGYTF
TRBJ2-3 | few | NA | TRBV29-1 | TGCAGCGCAACCGGCCAGGGTAGGGATACGCAGTATTTT | CSATGQGRDTQYF
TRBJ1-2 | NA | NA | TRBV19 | TGTGCCAGTAGCCTCTTGTTCGCAGCTAACTATGGCTACACCTTC | CASSLLFAANYGYTF
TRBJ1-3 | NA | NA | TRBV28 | TGTGCCAGCAGTGACACTGGAAACACCATATATTTT | CASSDTGNTIYF
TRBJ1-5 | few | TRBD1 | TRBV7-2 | TGTGCCAGCAGCCCGACAGGGAGTGAACAGCCCCAGCATTTT | CASSPTGSEQPQHF
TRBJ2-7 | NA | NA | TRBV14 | TGTGCCAGCAGCCCGAGTGCCTACGAGCAGTACTTC | CASSPSAYEQYF
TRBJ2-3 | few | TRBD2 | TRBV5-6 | TGTGCCAGCAGCCTCCGACTAGCGGGGAGCACAGATACGCAGTATTTT | CASSLRLAGSTDTQYF
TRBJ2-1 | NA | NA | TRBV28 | TGTGCCAGCAGTTCCACAGAGCAGTTCTTC | CASSSTEQFF
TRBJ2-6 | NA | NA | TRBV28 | TGTGCCAGCAGGAGACTCAGGGCTGGGGCCAACGTCCTGACTTTC | CASRRLRAGANVLTF
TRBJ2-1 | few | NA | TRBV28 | TGTGCCAGCACCCCTCCTGGGCGGGGATCCAATGAGCAGTTCTTC | CASTPPGRGSNEQFF
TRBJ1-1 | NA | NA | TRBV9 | TGTGCCAGCAGCGTACAGGCAGGGAACACTGAAGCTTTCTTT | CASSVQAGNTEAFF
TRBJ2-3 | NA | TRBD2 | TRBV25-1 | TGTGCCAGCAGTGAAGTGAATAGCGGGGGCCCCCTGGATACGCAGTATTTT | CASSEVNSGGPLDTQYF
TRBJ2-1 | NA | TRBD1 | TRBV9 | TGTGCCAGCAGCCCCGGGACAGGGTTCTACAATGAGCAGTTCTTC | CASSPGTGFYNEQFF
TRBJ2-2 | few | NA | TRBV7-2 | TGTGCCAGCAGCTTCGACAGGCAGAGCGGGGAGCTGTTTTTT | CASSFDRQSGELFF
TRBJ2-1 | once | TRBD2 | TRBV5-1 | TGCGCCAGCAGCTTGACAAGCGGGGGCTACAATGAGCAGTTCTTC | CASSLTSGGYNEQFF
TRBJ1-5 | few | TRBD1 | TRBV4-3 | TGCGCCAGCAGCCGGACAGGGGGCTATGATCAGCCCCAGCATTTT | CASSRTGGYDQPQHF
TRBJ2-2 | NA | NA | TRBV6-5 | TGTGCCAGCAGTTTAGGGGAGGTCACCGGGGAGCTGTTTTTT | CASSLGEVTGELFF
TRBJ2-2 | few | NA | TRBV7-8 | TGTGCCAGCAGCTTAGGTCGGGCGAACACCGGGGAGCTGTTTTTT | CASSLGRANTGELFF
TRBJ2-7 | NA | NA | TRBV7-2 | TGTGCCAGCACGAAACAGGGAAATATCTACGAGCAGTACTTC | CASTKQGNIYEQYF
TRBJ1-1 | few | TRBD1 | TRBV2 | TGTGCCAGCAGTACTGCAGGGGGCACTGAAGCTTTCTTT | CASSTAGGTEAFF
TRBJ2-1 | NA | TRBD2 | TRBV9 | TGTGCCAGCAGCGTCCAAGCGGGAGGGCGGAATGAGCAGTTCTTC | CASSVQAGGRNEQFF
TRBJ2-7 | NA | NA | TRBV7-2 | TGTGCCAGCACCCAGGGGAATGAGCAGTACTTC | CASTQGNEQYF
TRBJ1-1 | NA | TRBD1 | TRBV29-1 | TGCAGCGCCACAGGGGAGGTATGGGGCACTGAAGCTTTCTTT | CSATGEVWGTEAFF
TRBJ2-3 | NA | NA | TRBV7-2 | TGTGCCAGCAGCCAAGCGCCAGACCGCACAGATACGCAGTATTTT | CASSQAPDRTDTQYF
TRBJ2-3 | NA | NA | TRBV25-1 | TGTGCCAGCAGCGGACAGCTGAGCACAGATACGCAGTATTTT | CASSGQLSTDTQYF
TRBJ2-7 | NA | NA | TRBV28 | TGTGCCAGCGGACAGATTTCCTACGAGCAGTACTTC | CASGQISYEQYF
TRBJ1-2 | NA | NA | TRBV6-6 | TGTGCCAGCAGTTGGGGGGAGGGTGGCTACACCTTC | CASSWGEGGYTF
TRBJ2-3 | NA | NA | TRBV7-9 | TGTGCCAGCAGCTTAGGACTCACCACAGATACGCAGTATTTT | CASSLGLTTDTQYF
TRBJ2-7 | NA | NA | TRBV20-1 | TGCAGTGCTAGGAAGCTCCACGAGCAGTACTTC | CSARKLHEQYF
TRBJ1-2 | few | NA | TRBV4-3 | TGCGCCAGCAGCCAATTGCGGGGATCTTATGGCTACACCTTC | CASSQLRGSYGYTF
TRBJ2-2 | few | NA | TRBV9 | TGTGCCAGCAGCGTAAGCGGTCCCGGGGAGCTGTTTTTT | CASSVSGPGELFF
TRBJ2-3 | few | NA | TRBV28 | TGTGCCAGCAGTTTCCCGGGAACAAGCACAGATACGCAGTATTTT | CASSFPGTSTDTQYF
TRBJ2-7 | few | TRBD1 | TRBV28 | TGTGCCAGCAGGCGGACAGGGAAAGAGTCCTACGAGCAGTACTTC | CASRRTGKESYEQYF
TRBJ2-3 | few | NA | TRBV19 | TGTGCCAGTAGTATAGCGACAGGTGAGGATACGCAGTATTTT | CASSIATGEDTQYF
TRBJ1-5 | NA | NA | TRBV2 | TGTGCCAGCAGTGAAGGGGGCCAGAGCAATCAGCCCCAGCATTTT | CASSEGGQSNQPQHF
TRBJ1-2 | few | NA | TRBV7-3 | TGTGCCAGCAGCTTCACAGGGTTGGGCGGCTACACCTTC | CASSFTGLGGYTF
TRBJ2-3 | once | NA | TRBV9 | TGTGCCAGCACGGGGACTCCAAGAGATACGCAGTATTTT | CASTGTPRDTQYF
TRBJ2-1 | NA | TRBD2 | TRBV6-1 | TGTGCCAGCAGTGAACTAGCGGGAGGGCCCCATGAGCAGTTCTTC | CASSELAGGPHEQFF
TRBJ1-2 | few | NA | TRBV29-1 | TGCAGCGGCGGGCCCGAAGCTAACTATGGCTACACCTTC | CSGGPEANYGYTF
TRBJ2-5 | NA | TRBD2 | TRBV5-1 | TGCGCCAGCAGCTTGGGCTCGGCGGGAGGACAAGAGACCCAGTACTTC | CASSLGSAGGQETQYF
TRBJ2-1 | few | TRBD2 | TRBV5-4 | TGTGCCAGCAGCTTGGATTCGACGGGAGGTGAGCAGTTCTTC | CASSLDSTGGEQFF
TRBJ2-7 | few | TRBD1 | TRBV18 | TGTGCCAGCTCACCAAGACACCCCGGGACAGGGCTCGACGAGCAGTACTTC | CASSPRHPGTGLDEQYF
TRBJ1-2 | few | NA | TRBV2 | TGTGCCAGCAGTGAACAGGGGGGCTACACCTTC | CASSEQGGYTF
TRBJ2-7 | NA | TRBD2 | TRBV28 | TGTGCCAGCAGGGCCGCCTCGGCGGGAGCTGGGGAGCAGTACTTC | CASRAASAGAGEQYF
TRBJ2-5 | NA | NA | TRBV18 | TGTGCCAGCTCACCGCCAGGAGGGGTAGAGACCCAGTACTTC | CASSPPGGVETQYF
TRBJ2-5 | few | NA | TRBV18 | TGTGCCAGCTCACCACCGGGACTGGCCAAAGAGACCCAGTACTTC | CASSPPGLAKETQYF
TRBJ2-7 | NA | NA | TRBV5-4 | TGTGCCAGCAGCTTGACAGGCCAGGGTGCGCAGTACTTC | CASSLTGQGAQYF
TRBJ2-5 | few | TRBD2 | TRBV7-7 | TGTGCTAGCAGCTTTAGCGGGGGATGGCAAGAGACCCAGTACTTC | CASSFSGGWQETQYF
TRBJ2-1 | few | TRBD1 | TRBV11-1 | TGTGCCAGCAGCCCCCGGGACAGGCTAGATGAGCAGTTCTTC | CASSPRDRLDEQFF
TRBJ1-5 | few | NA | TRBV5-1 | TGCGCCAGCAGCTTGGGAGAGAGACAGCCCCAGCATTTT | CASSLGERQPQHF
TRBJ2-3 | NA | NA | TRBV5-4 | TGTGCCAGCAGCTTGGGGCTAGCCCACGGAGATACGCAGTATTTT | CASSLGLAHGDTQYF
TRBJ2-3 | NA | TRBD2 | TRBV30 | TGTGCCTGGAGTGCCTCCCATAGCGGGAGGATCACAGATACGCAGTATTTT | CAWSASHSGRITDTQYF
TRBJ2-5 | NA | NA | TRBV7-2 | TGTGCCAGCGGCACAGGTGCGGAAGAGACCCAGTACTTC | CASGTGAEETQYF
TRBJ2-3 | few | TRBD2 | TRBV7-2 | TGTGCCAGCAGCTTAGCTAGCGGGAGCGGAGATACGCAGTATTTT | CASSLASGSGDTQYF